The rows below give T cell receptor beta chains drawn from one sample of a study of T cells after yellow fever vaccination. TCRdb called the 5' RACE reads again in MiXCR, with one record for every CDR3 protein. The sample has hundreds of thousands of distinct CDR3 sequences, approximately 3.9% seen once. The specimen was PBMCs, collected on the day of the yellow fever booster vaccination. These receptors originate from a man aged 18-30 years who received the YFV17D yellow fever vaccine. Each CDR3 is given with its conserved first and last residue. The D gene is left open where the match is weak.

CDR3 protein | CDR3 length | J gene | D gene | V gene
CASSQDGRTGAVDQPQHF | 18 | TRBJ1-5 | . | TRBV4-1
CATSPWAQPNYEQYF | 15 | TRBJ2-7 | . | TRBV27
CASSLLWGTHNEQFF | 15 | TRBJ2-1 | . | TRBV19
CASSFLSYEQYF | 12 | TRBJ2-7 | . | TRBV5-4
CSARASRDSDTDTQYF | 16 | TRBJ2-3 | TRBD1 | TRBV20-1
CASSTDPVGQGTYGYTF | 17 | TRBJ1-2 | TRBD1 | TRBV12-3/TRBV12-4
CASRQLAGGLRETQYF | 16 | TRBJ2-5 | TRBD2 | TRBV6-1
CASSSGQGLSTDTQYF | 16 | TRBJ2-3 | TRBD1 | TRBV28
CSARDAKGGQPQHF | 14 | TRBJ1-5 | . | TRBV20-1
CAIIAGTGTTPNTGELFF | 18 | TRBJ2-2 | TRBD1 | TRBV10-3
CASSYRRYSGNTIYF | 15 | TRBJ1-3 | . | TRBV12-3/TRBV12-4
CASSPRDRGTGNTEAFF | 17 | TRBJ1-1 | TRBD1 | TRBV7-6
CASSVLDQPQHF | 12 | TRBJ1-5 | . | TRBV5-5
CASSYLTGEQFF | 12 | TRBJ2-1 | . | TRBV7-9
CSASTSVSEAFF | 12 | TRBJ1-1 | . | TRBV20-1
CASSMRPAVDSNQPQHF | 17 | TRBJ1-5 | . | TRBV27
CASSYTGSQETQYF | 14 | TRBJ2-5 | . | TRBV5-4
CASSSGLDTDTQYF | 14 | TRBJ2-3 | TRBD2 | TRBV7-3
CSALTGTGSYNEQFF | 15 | TRBJ2-1 | TRBD1 | TRBV20-1
CASSPQGRGLSGANVLTF | 18 | TRBJ2-6 | . | TRBV5-1
CASSRSYGRAGTGELFF | 17 | TRBJ2-2 | . | TRBV6-6
CASRPTHTGEGEQYF | 15 | TRBJ2-7 | . | TRBV5-1
CASSQDWAGAPTAFF | 15 | TRBJ1-1 | . | TRBV4-1
CSARVISGGPGELFF | 15 | TRBJ2-2 | TRBD2 | TRBV20-1
CASSLWGGMNTEAFF | 15 | TRBJ1-1 | . | TRBV14
CGSQRGGYNEQFF | 13 | TRBJ2-1 | TRBD2 | TRBV7-9
CASSRGPEREETQYF | 15 | TRBJ2-5 | . | TRBV14
CASSEGGNPDTQYF | 14 | TRBJ2-3 | . | TRBV2
CASSYSAGQVNTGELFF | 17 | TRBJ2-2 | TRBD1 | TRBV6-5
CASSKVGRGTQETQYF | 16 | TRBJ2-5 | . | TRBV9
CASSLVQVRTGELFF | 15 | TRBJ2-2 | . | TRBV5-1